This T cell receptor beta chain was profiled in a study of PD-L1 blockade in urothelial cancer. Study information: Patients initiated atezolizumab in about 2014 at 1,200 mg intravenously every 3 weeks. Bladder-origin urothelial cancer in males described about 90% of the 29 patients.

The V end was cut by 8 bases, the J end by 4 bases, with 15 bases between. The germline V gene has CDR1 LNHDA and CDR2 SQIVND (reference sequence). CDR3 length equals 15 residues. Produced via immunoSEQ multiplex PCR; TCRdb's table is partial and in-frame only. The sample holds some 65,000 clones; around 81% are singletons and the top ten take about 2.9%. Time point: pretreatment peripheral blood. Locally advanced or metastatic urothelial carcinoma affected all patients. The chain joins TRBV19 to TRBJ2-6; D is uncertain. The clonotype was recovered from a man aged 65 to 85 with urothelial cancer. Here the sequenced sample was PBMCs, taken around atezolizumab (anti-PD-L1) treatment. The CDR3 reads CASGDTFVGANVLTF. The CDR3 DNA sequence: TGTGCCAGTGGTGACACGTTTGTGGGGGCCAACGTCCTGACTTTC.